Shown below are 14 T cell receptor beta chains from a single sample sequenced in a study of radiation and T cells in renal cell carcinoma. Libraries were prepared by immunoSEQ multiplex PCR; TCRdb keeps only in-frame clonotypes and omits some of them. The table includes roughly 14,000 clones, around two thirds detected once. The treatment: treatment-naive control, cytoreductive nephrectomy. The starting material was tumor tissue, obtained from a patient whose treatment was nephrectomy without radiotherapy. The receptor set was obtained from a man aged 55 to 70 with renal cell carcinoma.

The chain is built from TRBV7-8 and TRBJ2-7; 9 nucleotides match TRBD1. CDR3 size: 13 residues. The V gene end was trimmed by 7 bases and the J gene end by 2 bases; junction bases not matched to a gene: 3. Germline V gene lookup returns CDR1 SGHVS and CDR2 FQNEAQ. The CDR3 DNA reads TGTGCCAGCACGGGACAGGGCGCCTACGAGCAGTACTTC. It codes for CASTGQGAYEQYF.

Written as DNA, the CDR3 is TGTGCCAGCAGCTTCATGGGACCCACAGATACGCAGTATTTT. Residues: CASSFMGPTDTQYF. The V gene is TRBV5-6, the J gene TRBJ2-3; D is tentatively TRBD1 or TRBD2 (5 bases each). The CDR3 extends over 14 amino acids. The V end lost 2 bases, the J end lost 2 bases, and 9 bases lay between the germline ends. Looked up from germline, CDR1 is SGHDT and CDR2 is YYEEEE.

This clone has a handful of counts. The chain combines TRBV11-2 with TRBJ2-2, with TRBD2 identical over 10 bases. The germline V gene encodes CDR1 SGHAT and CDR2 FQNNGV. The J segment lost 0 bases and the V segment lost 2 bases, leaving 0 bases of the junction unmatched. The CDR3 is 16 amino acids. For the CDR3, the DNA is TGTGCCAGCAGCTTACTAGCGGGGGCGAACACCGGGGAGCTGTTTTTT. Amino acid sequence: CASSLLAGANTGELFF.

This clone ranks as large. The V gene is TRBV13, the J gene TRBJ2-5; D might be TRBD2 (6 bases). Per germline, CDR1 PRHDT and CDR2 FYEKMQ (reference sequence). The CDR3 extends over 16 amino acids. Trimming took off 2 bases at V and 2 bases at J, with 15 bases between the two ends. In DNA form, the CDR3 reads TGTGCCAGCAGCTTATCTGGACGGGGGAGACAAGAGACCCAGTACTTC. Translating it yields CASSLSGRGRQETQYF.

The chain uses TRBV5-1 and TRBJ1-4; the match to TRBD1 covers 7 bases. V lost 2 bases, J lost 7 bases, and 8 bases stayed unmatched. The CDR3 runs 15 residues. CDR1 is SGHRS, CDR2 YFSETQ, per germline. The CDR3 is CASSFQGGAGEKLFF. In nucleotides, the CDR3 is TGCGCCAGCAGCTTTCAAGGGGGCGCGGGTGAAAAACTGTTTTTT.

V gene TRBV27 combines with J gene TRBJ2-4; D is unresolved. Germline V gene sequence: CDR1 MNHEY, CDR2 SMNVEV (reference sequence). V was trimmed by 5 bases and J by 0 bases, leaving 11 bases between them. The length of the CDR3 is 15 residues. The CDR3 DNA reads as TGTGCCAGCAGTCCAGGAGTTATAGCCAAAAACATTCAGTACTTC. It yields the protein CASSPGVIAKNIQYF.

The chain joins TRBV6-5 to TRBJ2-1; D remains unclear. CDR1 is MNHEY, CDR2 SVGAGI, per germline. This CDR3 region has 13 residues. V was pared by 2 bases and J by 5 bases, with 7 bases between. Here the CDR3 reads CASSYAAHNEQFF. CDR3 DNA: TGTGCCAGCAGTTACGCAGCTCACAATGAGCAGTTCTTC.

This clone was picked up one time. The CDR3 DNA reads as TGCAGCGCCCGACAGGGGGAGGGCTATGGCTACACCTTC. It codes for CSARQGEGYGYTF. This rearrangement joins TRBV29-1 to TRBJ1-2; 9 bases are shared with TRBD1. The CDR3 runs 13 residues. The germline CDR1 and CDR2 sequences are SQVTM and ANQGSEA. J was trimmed by 4 bases and V by 7 bases; bases with no gene match: 7.

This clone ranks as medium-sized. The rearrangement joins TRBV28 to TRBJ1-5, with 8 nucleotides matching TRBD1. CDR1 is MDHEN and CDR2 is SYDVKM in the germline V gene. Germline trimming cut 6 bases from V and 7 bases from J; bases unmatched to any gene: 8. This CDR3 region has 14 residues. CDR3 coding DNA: TGTGCCAGCAGGATAACCGACAGGGGACAGCCCCAGCATTTT. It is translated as CASRITDRGQPQHF.

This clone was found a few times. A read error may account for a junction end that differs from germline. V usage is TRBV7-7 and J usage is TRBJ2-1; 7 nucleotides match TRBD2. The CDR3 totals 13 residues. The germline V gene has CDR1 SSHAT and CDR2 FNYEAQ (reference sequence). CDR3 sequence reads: CASSSAGTNEQFF. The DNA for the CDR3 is TGTGCTAGCAGCTCAGCGGGGACCAATGAGCAGTTCTTC.

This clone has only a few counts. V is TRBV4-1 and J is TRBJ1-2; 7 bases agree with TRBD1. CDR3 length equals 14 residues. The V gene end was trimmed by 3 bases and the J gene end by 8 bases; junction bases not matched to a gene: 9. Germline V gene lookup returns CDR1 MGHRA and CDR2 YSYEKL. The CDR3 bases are TGCGCCAGCAGCCACACCGGACAGGAGGAGGGCTACACCTTC. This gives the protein CASSHTGQEEGYTF.

The CDR3 reads CASSPYQSGTGSHEQYF. The DNA of the CDR3 is TGTGCCAGCAGCCCGTACCAGTCCGGGACAGGGAGCCACGAGCAGTACTTC. V gene TRBV11-2 combines with J gene TRBJ2-7, with 9 bases lining up with TRBD1. The CDR3 is 17 amino acids. The V segment lost 5 bases and the J segment 5 bases; nucleotides outside the gene matches: 16. The V gene's germline CDR1 is SGHAT and CDR2 FQNNGV.

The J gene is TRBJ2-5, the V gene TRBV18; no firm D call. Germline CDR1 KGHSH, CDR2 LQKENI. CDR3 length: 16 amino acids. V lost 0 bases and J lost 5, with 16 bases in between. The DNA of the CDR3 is TGTGCCAGCTCACCACCTTTGTCACAGCCCGGGGAGACCCAGTACTTC. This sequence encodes CASSPPLSQPGETQYF.

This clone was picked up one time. CDR3 amino acids: CASRRGGTNTEAFF. The DNA of the CDR3 is TGCGCCAGCAGGCGGGGAGGGACCAACACTGAAGCTTTCTTT. The V gene is TRBV4-1, the J gene TRBJ1-1; TRBD1 is a possible D gene (5 bases). Trimming left V 6 bases short and J 2 bases short, with 13 bases between. From germline, CDR1 is MGHRA and CDR2 YSYEKL. There are 14 residues in the CDR3.